Below, 21 T cell receptor beta chains from the same sample are listed, as sequenced in a study of regulatory T cells in long-lasting Graves disease. The time point: newly diagnosed GD, antithyroid drugs for less than 3 months. Extracted RNA from PBMCs served as the source of the TCR library. TCR beta libraries were built with iRepertoire HTBI primers and Arm-PCR of CDR3 regions. Each CDR3 protein gets one entry after TCRdb re-called the multiplex PCR reads with MiXCR. The data contain fewer than 650,000 distinct CDR3 sequences, 15% to 20% of them singletons. In addition, the sample was reused for a study of T cells in Graves' hyperthyroidism and ophthalmopathy.

The specimen comprised peripheral blood mononuclear cells (PBMCs), sampled at new diagnosis, from a patient treated with antithyroid drugs. These receptors were taken from a man aged 18 to 29 with Graves disease.

This clonotype appeared many times. The rearrangement joins TRBV2 to TRBJ1-1, with 8 bases lining up with TRBD1. This CDR3 has 14 amino acids. CDR1 is SNHLY, CDR2 FYNNEI, per germline. The V gene end was trimmed by 4 bases and the J gene end by 5 bases; junction bases not matched to a gene: 6. Here the CDR3 reads CASSGTGGYTEAFF. The CDR3 DNA follows: TGTGCCAGCAGTGGAACAGGGGGTTATACTGAAGCTTTCTTT.

This clonotype was seen a handful of times. This rearrangement joins TRBV28 to TRBJ2-5; D remains ambiguous. The V and J ends lost 3 bases and 7 bases respectively, with 12 bases between them. CDR1 is MDHEN, CDR2 SYDVKM, per germline. This CDR3 comprises 13 residues. CDR3 bases: TGTGCCAGCAGTTTCCCTAGGGTTGGGACCCAGTACTTC. Protein sequence: CASSFPRVGTQYF.

This chain connects TRBV28 to TRBJ2-7; D is possibly TRBD2 (5 bases). CDR3 size: 15 residues. V was pared by 3 bases and J by 4 bases, with 16 bases between. In germline, CDR1 is MDHEN, CDR2 SYDVKM. CDR3 in DNA: TGTGCCAGCAGTTTTACCGGGCTCGGGATTTACGAGCAGTACTTC. Its protein is CASSFTGLGIYEQYF.

The chain combines TRBV6-1 with TRBJ1-3; D uncertain. Germline V gene lookup returns CDR1 MNHNS and CDR2 SASEGT. V lost 7 bases and J 0 bases, leaving 10 bases between the germline ends. The CDR3 is 14 amino acids. This CDR3 reads CASTRWSSGNTIYF. The CDR3 DNA reads TGTGCCAGCACCCGCTGGAGCTCTGGAAACACCATATATTTT.

This clonotype was detected only a few times. The chain links TRBV5-1 to TRBJ2-2; TRBD2 agrees at 11 bases. The length of the CDR3 is 16 residues. Trimming took 4 bases from V and 5 from J; bases not matched to a gene: 7. Germline V gene lookup returns CDR1 SGHRS and CDR2 YFSETQ. The CDR3 spells CASSPIAGGHTGELFF. CDR3 DNA sequence: TGCGCCAGCAGCCCCATAGCGGGAGGGCATACCGGGGAGCTGTTTTTT.

The chain is built from TRBV12-3 or TRBV12-4 and TRBJ2-7, with a tentative D call TRBD1 (6 bases). V was trimmed by 5 bases and J by 2 bases, leaving 13 bases between them. The CDR3 covers 14 residues. This CDR3 reads CASSTRQVPYEQYF. Here the CDR3 DNA reads TGTGCCAGCAGTACCCGACAGGTACCCTACGAGCAGTACTTC.

V gene TRBV7-9 combines with J gene TRBJ1-6; D remains unclear. From germline, CDR1 is SEHNR and CDR2 FQNEAQ (reference sequence). V was shortened by 4 bases and J by 0 bases, with 10 bases between the two germline ends. This CDR3 comprises 16 residues. The CDR3 here is CASSSWRSSYNSPLHF. The CDR3 DNA sequence: TGTGCCAGCAGCTCCTGGAGGAGCTCCTATAATTCACCCCTCCACTTT.

Many counts were recorded for this clonotype. The gene calls are TRBV7-9 and TRBJ2-3; possibly TRBD2 for D (6 bases). Trimming removed 5 bases at V and 1 base at J, with 13 bases between. The CDR3 has 15 amino acids. The V gene's germline CDR1 is SEHNR and CDR2 FQNEAQ (reference sequence). CDR3 sequence (DNA): TGTGCCAGCAGCCCCTTGGGGGGAGGCACAGATACGCAGTATTTT. It translates to CASSPLGGGTDTQYF.

In DNA form, the CDR3 reads TGTGCCAGCAGCCGAGAGACTAGCGGAGACACAGATACGCAGTATTTT. This translates into CASSRETSGDTDTQYF. The J gene is TRBJ2-3, the V gene TRBV14; 9 bases match TRBD2. Germline V gene data show CDR1 as SGHDN and CDR2 as FVKESK. This CDR3 contains 16 residues. V shed 4 bases, J shed 2 bases, and the junction held 7 bases outside the gene matches.

This clonotype was counted at least ten times. The chain combines TRBV30 with TRBJ2-7; D is unclear. The V gene's germline CDR1 is GTSNPN and CDR2 SVGIG (reference sequence). The V and J ends lost 4 bases and 3 bases respectively, with 13 bases between them. The CDR3 loop spans 13 amino acids. As DNA, the CDR3 is TGTGCCTGGACCCCGCTGGGGAACTACGAGCAGTACTTC. It encodes CAWTPLGNYEQYF.

This rearrangement joins TRBV28 to TRBJ2-3, with a tentative D call TRBD2 (5 bases). The germline gives CDR1 MDHEN, CDR2 SYDVKM. The CDR3 has 16 residues. The V end was cut by 7 bases, the J end by 2 bases, with 19 bases between. CDR3 nucleotide sequence: TGTGCCAGCATTCCCCACGACCGGGGAATCACAGATACGCAGTATTTT. Its translation is CASIPHDRGITDTQYF.

In regard to this clonotype: The junction shows a germline mismatch at one end, possibly a read error. J is TRBJ2-3 and V is TRBV2; a possible D gene is TRBD2 (6 bases). The germline V gene encodes CDR1 SNHLY and CDR2 FYNNEI. CDR3 length: 14 amino acids. In DNA, the CDR3 is TGTGCCAGCAGCGAAGGACTAAGCACAGATACGCAGTATTTT. As protein: CASSEGLSTDTQYF. Together with reference TRBV2 and TRBJ2-3, the CDR3 gives the full variable domain: EPEVTQTPSHQVTQMGQEVILRCVPISNHLYFYWYRQILGQKVEFLVSFYNNEISEKSEIFDDQFSVERPDGSNFTLKIRSTKLEDSAMYFCASSEGLSTDTQYFGPGTRLTVL.

CDR3 sequence reads: CASTSDRDSSGANVLTF. The CDR3 DNA reads TGTGCCAGCACCTCGGACAGGGATAGCTCTGGGGCCAACGTCCTGACTTTC. The chain couples TRBV18 to TRBJ2-6, with 8 nucleotides matching TRBD1. The CDR3 has 17 residues. The V and J ends lost 8 bases and 0 bases, in that order; junction bases with no gene match: 9. Germline CDR1 is KGHSH and CDR2 is LQKENI.

This clonotype occurred many times. The chain employs TRBV30 and TRBJ1-2; 7 nucleotides align to TRBD1. Per the germline V gene, CDR1 is GTSNPN and CDR2 is SVGIG (reference sequence). The CDR3 spans 12 residues. Unmatched junction bases numbered 0, after V lost 1 base and J lost 4 bases. CDR3 coding DNA: TGTGCCTGGAGTGGGACAGGCTATGGCTACACCTTC. Translation gives CAWSGTGYGYTF.

V gene TRBV20-1 combines with J gene TRBJ1-1, with TRBD1 as a possible D gene (5 bases). CDR1 DFQATT and CDR2 SNEGSKA come from the germline V gene (reference sequence). V was pared by 1 base and J by 1 base, with 10 bases between. The CDR3 totals 14 residues. The chain's CDR3 is CSARVGGSNTEAFF. For the CDR3, the DNA is TGCAGTGCTAGAGTCGGGGGTTCGAACACTGAAGCTTTCTTT.

This clonotype has at least ten counts. The V and J genes are TRBV12-3 or TRBV12-4 and TRBJ2-3; a weak D match, TRBD2 (6 bases). V was pared by 3 bases and J by 0 bases, with 7 bases between. The CDR3 has 14 residues. The CDR3 sequence is CASSFAGSTDTQYF. CDR3 nucleotides: TGTGCCAGCAGTTTTGCGGGGAGCACAGATACGCAGTATTTT.

This clonotype was observed a handful of times. The V and J genes are TRBV7-9 and TRBJ2-5; tentative D call: TRBD1 (7 bases). Trimming took off 3 bases at V and 5 bases at J, with 22 bases between the two ends. Per germline, CDR1 SEHNR and CDR2 FQNEAQ (reference sequence). The CDR3 totals 17 residues. The CDR3 DNA reads TGTGCCAGCAGCTTGGGGGACCGCGGAGGGGGCCAGGAGACCCAGTACTTC. Amino acid sequence: CASSLGDRGGGQETQYF.

The V gene is TRBV4-1, the J gene TRBJ2-7; no clear D gene. The germline gives CDR1 MGHRA, CDR2 YSYEKL. The CDR3 runs 14 residues. With 0 bases removed from V and 3 bases from J, the gap between germline ends came to 9 bases. CDR3 in amino acids: CASSQDGSSYEQYF. CDR3 nucleotides: TGCGCCAGCAGCCAAGACGGAAGCAGCTACGAGCAGTACTTC.

There are a few counts of this clonotype. The chain recombines TRBV14 with TRBJ1-1; the D is unclear. The germline V gene has CDR1 SGHDN and CDR2 FVKESK. The V end lost 2 bases, the J end lost 3 bases, and 19 bases lay between the germline ends. This CDR3 is 17 amino acids long. CDR3 sequence reads: CASSQSSSPRSYTEAFF. DNA for the CDR3: TGTGCCAGCAGCCAATCCTCCAGTCCCCGAAGCTACACTGAAGCTTTCTTT.

This chain links TRBV20-1 with TRBJ1-1; 7 bases agree with TRBD1. In germline, CDR1 is DFQATT, CDR2 SNEGSKA (reference sequence). This CDR3 spans 15 amino acids. Trimming cost V 6 bases and J 4 bases; bases outside gene matches: 14. Here the CDR3 DNA reads TGCAGTGCGGTGGACAGGCAATACCAACTCACTGAAGCTTTCTTT. Protein: CSAVDRQYQLTEAFF.

Concerning this clonotype: With a much larger clone just one base away, this may be a read error. The chain combines TRBV5-1 with TRBJ2-1, with TRBD2 matching 8 bases. CDR1 and CDR2 (germline): SGHRS, YFSETQ. V dropped 7 bases and J dropped 5; count of bases not matched to a gene: 8. This CDR3 has 14 amino acids. CDR3 protein: CASGAGTRDNEQFF. The CDR3 bases are TGCGCCAGCGGGGCTGGGACTAGAGACAATGAGCAGTTCTTC.